The rows below give T cell receptor beta chains drawn from one sample of a study of OX40 agonist ivuxolimab in advanced cancers. This table comes from immunoSEQ multiplex PCR, and its TCRdb copy is limited to in-frame clones, with some not included. The data hold 13,000 to 15,000 clones, with about three quarters observed a single time. The material sequenced was CD4+ or CD8+ T cells sorted from blood, taken in a trial of the OX40 agonist ivuxolimab. The receptors here all came from an adult with an advanced solid tumor such as melanoma, head and neck, liver or kidney cancer. Each CDR3 is given without its conserved first and last residue.

V: TRBV6-1; J: TRBJ1-3; CDR3: ASSEWANTIY
V: TRBV15; J: TRBJ1-2; CDR3: ATTAGYGYT
V: TRBV7-2; J: TRBJ2-3; CDR3: ASSFSDTQY
V: TRBV7-2; J: TRBJ2-2; CDR3: ASSFGGLGTGELF
V: TRBV19; J: TRBJ2-2; CDR3: ASSWDRGSPGELF
V: TRBV5-1; J: TRBJ2-7; CDR3: ASSLALGQGAEQY
V: TRBV11-2; J: TRBJ1-2; CDR3: ASSLDLWAGGGYT
V: TRBV9; J: TRBJ1-1; CDR3: ASSVGGWSEAF
V: TRBV7-9; J: TRBJ2-2; CDR3: ASSPWGLAGGPDTGELF
V: TRBV6-5; J: TRBJ1-6; CDR3: ASSYGQGGIPLH
V: TRBV11-2; J: TRBJ2-3; CDR3: ASSLLVSPTDTQY
V: TRBV11-2; J: TRBJ2-7; CDR3: ASSFYGQGAYEQY
V: TRBV11-2; J: TRBJ1-2; CDR3: ASSSGREYYGYT
V: TRBV7-2; J: TRBJ1-2; CDR3: ASRMTGRRDYGYT
V: TRBV7-9; J: TRBJ2-1; CDR3: ASSLTGYPIEQF
V: TRBV5-4; J: TRBJ2-5; CDR3: ASRFGTGASQETQY
V: TRBV6-6; J: TRBJ1-1; CDR3: ASSPVTGASNTEAF
V: TRBV27; J: TRBJ1-2; CDR3: ASSLFWGSNYGYT
V: TRBV27; J: TRBJ2-5; CDR3: ASSYGETQY
V: TRBV4-3; J: TRBJ2-2; CDR3: ASSQDGRTGSGELF
V: TRBV5-1; J: TRBJ2-2; CDR3: ASSLDGVTSTGELF
V: TRBV27; J: TRBJ1-2; CDR3: ASSLSPFYGYT
V: TRBV5-5; J: TRBJ2-7; CDR3: ASSLETGWYEQY
V: TRBV5-6; J: TRBJ1-5; CDR3: ASSLVGHSSAQH
V: TRBV9; J: TRBJ1-4; CDR3: ASSVAGGNEKLF
V: TRBV4-3; J: TRBJ2-2; CDR3: ASSRDRSFTGELF
V: TRBV7-6; J: TRBJ1-1; CDR3: ASSLGAGDTEAF